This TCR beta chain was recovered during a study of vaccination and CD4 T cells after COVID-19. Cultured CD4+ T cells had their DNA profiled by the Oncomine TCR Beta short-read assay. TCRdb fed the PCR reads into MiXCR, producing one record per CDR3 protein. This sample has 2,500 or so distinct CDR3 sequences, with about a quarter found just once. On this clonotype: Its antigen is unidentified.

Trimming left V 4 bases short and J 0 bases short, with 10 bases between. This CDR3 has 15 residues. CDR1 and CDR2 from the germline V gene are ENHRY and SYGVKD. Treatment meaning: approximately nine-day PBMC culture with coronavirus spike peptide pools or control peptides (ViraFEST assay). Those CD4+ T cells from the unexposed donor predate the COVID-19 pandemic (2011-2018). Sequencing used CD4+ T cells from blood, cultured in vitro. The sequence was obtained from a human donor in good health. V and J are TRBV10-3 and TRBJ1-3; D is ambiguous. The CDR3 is CAISGRASSGNTIYF. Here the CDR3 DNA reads TGTGCCATCAGTGGTCGGGCGAGCTCTGGAAACACCATATATTTT.